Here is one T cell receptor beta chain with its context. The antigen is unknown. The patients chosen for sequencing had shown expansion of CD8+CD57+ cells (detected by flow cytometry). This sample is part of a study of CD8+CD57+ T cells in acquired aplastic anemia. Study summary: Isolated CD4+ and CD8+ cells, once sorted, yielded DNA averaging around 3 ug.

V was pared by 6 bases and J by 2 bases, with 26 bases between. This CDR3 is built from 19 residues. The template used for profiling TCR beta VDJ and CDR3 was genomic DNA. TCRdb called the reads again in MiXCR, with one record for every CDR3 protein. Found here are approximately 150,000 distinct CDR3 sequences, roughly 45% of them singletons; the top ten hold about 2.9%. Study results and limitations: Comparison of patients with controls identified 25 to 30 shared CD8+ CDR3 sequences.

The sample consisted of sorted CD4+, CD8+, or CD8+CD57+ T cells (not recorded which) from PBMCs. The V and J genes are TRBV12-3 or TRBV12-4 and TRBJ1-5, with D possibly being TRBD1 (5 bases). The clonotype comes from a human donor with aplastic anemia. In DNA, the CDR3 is TGTGCCAGCAGCTGGCGAACATTGGGACCGCCCGAGCGCAATCAGCCCCAGCATTTT. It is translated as CASSWRTLGPPERNQPQHF.